These T cell receptor beta chains were read from a single sample in a study of CD8+ T cells in alopecia areata. This table comes from immunoSEQ multiplex PCR, and its TCRdb copy is limited to in-frame clones, with some not included. This table has tens of thousands of clones, roughly 44% appearing once. The sample consisted of CD8+ T cells sorted from blood, taken at week 0. Every receptor here comes from a human donor with alopecia areata. The CDR3 runs from the conserved cysteine through the conserved F or W. A D gene is named only where the DNA matches it firmly.

CDR3	V	J	D
CASSPRTADEKLFF	TRBV7-9	TRBJ1-4	.
CATSSSGRPTDTQYF	TRBV15	TRBJ2-3	TRBD2
CSVALAVTGELFF	TRBV29-1	TRBJ2-2	TRBD2
CASSQVIQGLVF	TRBV14	TRBJ2-4	.
CASSWVRGAGGPDTQYF	TRBV5-6	TRBJ2-3	TRBD2
CASSLTSGTGLGETQYF	TRBV27	TRBJ2-5	TRBD2
CASSLLAGELFF	TRBV7-9	TRBJ2-2	.
CASSLDWTGRDIQYF	TRBV5-1	TRBJ2-4	TRBD1
CAVPLGQGDQPQHF	TRBV19	TRBJ1-5	.
CASTPIAGAKTQYF	TRBV6-5	TRBJ2-5	TRBD2
CSVATRVSDEQYF	TRBV29-1	TRBJ2-7	.
CASSLGPQGLETQYF	TRBV7-9	TRBJ2-5	.
CASQDRGGEQYF	TRBV7-9	TRBJ2-7	TRBD1
CASSVVPTDQGAGEQFF	TRBV9	TRBJ2-1	TRBD1
CASSLDGLAAHSYNEQFF	TRBV27	TRBJ2-1	TRBD2
CASSLTLELFF	TRBV2	TRBJ2-2	.